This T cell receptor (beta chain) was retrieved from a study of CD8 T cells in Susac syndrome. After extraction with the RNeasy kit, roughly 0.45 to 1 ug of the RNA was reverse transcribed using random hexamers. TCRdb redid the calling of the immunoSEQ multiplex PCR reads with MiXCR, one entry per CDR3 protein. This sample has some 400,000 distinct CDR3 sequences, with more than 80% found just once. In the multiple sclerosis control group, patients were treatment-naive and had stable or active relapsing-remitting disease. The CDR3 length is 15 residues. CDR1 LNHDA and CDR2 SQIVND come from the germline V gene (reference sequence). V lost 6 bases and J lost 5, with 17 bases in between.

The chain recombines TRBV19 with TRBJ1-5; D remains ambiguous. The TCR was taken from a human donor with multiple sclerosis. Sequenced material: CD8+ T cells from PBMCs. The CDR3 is CASRQDGALDQPQHF. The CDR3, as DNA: TGTGCCAGTAGGCAGGACGGAGCCCTTGATCAGCCCCAGCATTTT.